The source of this T cell receptor (beta chain) is a study of PD-1 blockade in classical Hodgkin lymphoma. Libraries were prepared by immunoSEQ multiplex PCR; TCRdb keeps only in-frame clonotypes and omits some of them. The table has around 31,000 clones, roughly 90% seen once. Study-level results: Whatever underlies the repertoire differences (possibly disease activity or prior therapy) remains undefined.

As concerns this clone: Its antigen is unidentified.

Stated time point: newly diagnosed, previously untreated cHL patient sample. Negative magnetic selection isolated CD4+ T cells from thawed PBMCs. Per germline, CDR1 SGHRS and CDR2 YFSETQ. The CDR3 runs to 20 residues. The junction had 18 bases not matched to a gene; V was cut back by 3 bases and J by 2 bases. The receptor's source is a human donor with classical Hodgkin lymphoma. Specimen: CD4+ T cells from blood. This chain connects TRBV5-1 to TRBJ2-3, with 10 bases that match TRBD1. The CDR3 loop reads CASSSSTGGITAGDTDTQYF. In DNA form, the CDR3 reads TGCGCCAGCAGCTCCTCGACAGGGGGCATCACAGCGGGAGACACAGATACGCAGTATTTT.